A selection of T cell receptor beta chains follows, all from one sample in a study of shared clonotypes between healthy human individuals. The assay was immunoSEQ multiplex PCR, and TCRdb's table has in-frame clones only and misses some. Here the sample spans about 2 million clones, roughly 95% being singletons. Specimen: naive CD8+ T cells sorted from blood. All receptors come from a man between 18 and 35 years old in good health. The CDR3 runs from the conserved cysteine through the conserved F or W. The D gene is left open where the match is weak. The size of a clone is reported for some rows only, either as once, few or many, or as a class for expanded clones.

v_call	j_call	d_call	clone_size	cdr3_nt	cdr3_aa
TRBV27	TRBJ1-6	TRBD1	NA	TGTGCCAGCGGGTACAGGGGGCCAGACAATTCACCCCTCCACTTT	CASGYRGPDNSPLHF
TRBV19	TRBJ1-1	TRBD1	NA	TGTGCCAGTAGTTCCGCAGCGACAGGGGCTTTGAACACTGAAGCTTTCTTT	CASSSAATGALNTEAFF
TRBV5-4	TRBJ1-2	TRBD1	NA	TGTGCCAGCAGCTTCCAGGGGGGCCCTAACTATGGCTACACCTTC	CASSFQGGPNYGYTF
TRBV4-3	TRBJ2-2	TRBD1	NA	TGCGCCAGCAGCCTGGGACAGGGGGCCGGGGAGCTGTTTTTT	CASSLGQGAGELFF
TRBV30	TRBJ2-7	NA	NA	TGTGCCTGGCGCCCCCCCCCAGGGTCATGGGAGCAGTACTTC	CAWRPPPGSWEQYF
TRBV7-8	TRBJ2-1	NA	NA	TGTGCCAGCAGCGGAGCCTCCCAGGGCCCTAGCTCCTACAATGAGCAGTTCTTC	CASSGASQGPSSYNEQFF
TRBV19	TRBJ2-7	TRBD1	NA	TGTGCCAGTAGTATAGGGGGACAGGATTACGAGCAGTACTTC	CASSIGGQDYEQYF
TRBV25-1	TRBJ2-5	NA	NA	TGTGCCAGCAGAGACAGAAACCAAGAGACCCAGTACTTC	CASRDRNQETQYF
TRBV27	TRBJ2-7	NA	NA	TGTGCCAGCAGTTTATTTGGTGGGGCTGTCGGGGCGGGCCACGAGCAGTACTTC	CASSLFGGAVGAGHEQYF
TRBV6-6	TRBJ2-7	NA	NA	TGTGCCAGCAGTGACTCGGAGGCCGAGCAGTACTTC	CASSDSEAEQYF
TRBV27	TRBJ2-7	NA	NA	TGTGCCAGCAGTGACCTCCCGAGGGGGGAGCAGTACTTC	CASSDLPRGEQYF
TRBV30	TRBJ2-7	NA	once	TGTGCCTGGAGTGAAAGGGAAAGCTACGAGCAGTACTTC	CAWSERESYEQYF
TRBV30	TRBJ1-3	TRBD1	NA	TGTGCCTGGAAGGGGGCAGCCATATATTTT	CAWKGAAIYF
TRBV9	TRBJ2-3	TRBD2	NA	TGTGCCAGCAGCCTAGCGGGGGGGAACACAGATACGCAGTATTTT	CASSLAGGNTDTQYF
TRBV9	TRBJ2-1	NA	NA	TGTGCCAGCAGCGTAGAGAGGGAGCAGTTCTTC	CASSVEREQFF
TRBV6-1	TRBJ2-7	NA	NA	TGTGCCAGCAGTAAGCCAGGGGGACTCTACGAGCAGTACTTC	CASSKPGGLYEQYF
TRBV19	TRBJ1-2	TRBD1	NA	TGTGCCAGTAGTCAAGGACAGGGGGACTCTGGGTATGGCTACACCTTC	CASSQGQGDSGYGYTF
TRBV2	TRBJ1-5	NA	NA	TGTGCCAGCAGGGCAAGAAGCAATCAGCCCCAGCATTTT	CASRARSNQPQHF
TRBV5-1	TRBJ2-7	NA	NA	TGCGCCAGCAGCTTGGAACTAGCTTACGAGCAGTACTTC	CASSLELAYEQYF
TRBV29-1	TRBJ2-5	NA	NA	TGCAGCGTTGAATCAGGACAGAACCAAGAGACCCAGTACTTC	CSVESGQNQETQYF